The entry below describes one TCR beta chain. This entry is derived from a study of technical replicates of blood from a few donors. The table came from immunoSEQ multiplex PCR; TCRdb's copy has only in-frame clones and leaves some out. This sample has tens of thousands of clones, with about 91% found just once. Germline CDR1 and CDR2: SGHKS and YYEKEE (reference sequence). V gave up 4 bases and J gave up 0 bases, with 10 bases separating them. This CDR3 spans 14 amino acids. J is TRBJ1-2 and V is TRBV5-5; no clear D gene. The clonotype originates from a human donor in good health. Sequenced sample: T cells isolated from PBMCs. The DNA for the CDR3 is TGTGCCAGCAGCGCGGTACCCCCTAACTATGGCTACACCTTC. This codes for CASSAVPPNYGYTF. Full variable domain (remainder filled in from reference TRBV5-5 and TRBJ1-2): DAGVTQSPTHLIKTRGQQVTLRCSPISGHKSVSWYQQVLGQGPQFIFQYYEKEERGRGNFPDRFSARQFPNYSSELNVNALLLGDSALYLCASSAVPPNYGYTFGSGTRLTVV.